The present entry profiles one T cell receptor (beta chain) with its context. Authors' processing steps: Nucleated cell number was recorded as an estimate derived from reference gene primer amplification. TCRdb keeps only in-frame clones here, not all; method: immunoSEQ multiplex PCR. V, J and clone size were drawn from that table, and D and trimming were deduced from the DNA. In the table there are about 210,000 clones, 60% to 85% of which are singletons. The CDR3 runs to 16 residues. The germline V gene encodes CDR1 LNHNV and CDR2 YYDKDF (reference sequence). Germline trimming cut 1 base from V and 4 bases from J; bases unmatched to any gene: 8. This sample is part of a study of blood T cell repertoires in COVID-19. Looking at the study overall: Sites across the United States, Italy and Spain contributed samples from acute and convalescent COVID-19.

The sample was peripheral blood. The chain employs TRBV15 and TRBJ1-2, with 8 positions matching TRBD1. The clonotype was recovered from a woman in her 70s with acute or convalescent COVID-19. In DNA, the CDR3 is TGTGCCACCAGCAGAGGCCGGGGACAGGACCTCTATGGCTACACCTTC. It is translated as CATSRGRGQDLYGYTF. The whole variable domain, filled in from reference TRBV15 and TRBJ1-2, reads DAMVIQNPRYQVTQFGKPVTLSCSQTLNHNVMYWYQQKSSQAPKLLFHYYDKDFNNEADTPDNFQSRRPNTSFCFLDIRSPGLGDTAMYLCATSRGRGQDLYGYTFGSGTRLTVV.